This TCR beta chain was captured in a study of shared clonotypes between healthy human individuals. Study details: The study used three CD4 naive, three CD4 memory, two CD8 naive and one CD8 memory plate per donor. Study-wide points: Researchers found naive subsets generally carried larger estimated richness than memory subsets. Clonotypes not shared had lower generation probabilities than those common to all four donors.

In replicate PCRs of sorted subsets, roughly 200 ng DNA, tens of thousands of T cell genomes, was used. The table came from immunoSEQ multiplex PCR; TCRdb's copy has only in-frame clones and leaves some out. The sample records approximately 600,000 clones, 85% to 95% being singletons. As for this clone: Antigen unknown.

V shed 2 bases and J shed 8 bases, with 13 bases lying between them. CDR1 and CDR2 from the germline V gene are SGHNT and YENEEA. The CDR3 spans 14 residues. CD45RO-negative cells were positively selected for CCR7, leaving out terminally differentiated effector memory CD45RA+ cells. This clonotype was obtained from a woman aged 25 to 45 in good health. Sequencing was performed on naive CD8+ T cells sorted from blood. The chain carries TRBV11-3 and TRBJ2-1, with D perhaps assigned TRBD1 or TRBD2 (5 bases each). The CDR3 loop reads CASSLWGSFDEQFF. DNA of the CDR3: TGTGCCAGCAGCTTATGGGGGTCGTTTGATGAGCAGTTCTTC.